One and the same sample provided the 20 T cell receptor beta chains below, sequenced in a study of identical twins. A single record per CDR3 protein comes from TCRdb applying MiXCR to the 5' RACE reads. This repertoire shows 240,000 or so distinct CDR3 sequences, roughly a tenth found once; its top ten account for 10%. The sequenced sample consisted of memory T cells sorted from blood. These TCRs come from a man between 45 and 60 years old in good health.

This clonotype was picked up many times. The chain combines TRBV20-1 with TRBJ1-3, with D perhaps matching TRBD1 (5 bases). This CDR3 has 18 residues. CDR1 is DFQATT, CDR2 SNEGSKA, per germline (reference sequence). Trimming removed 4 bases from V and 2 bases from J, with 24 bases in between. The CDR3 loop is CSATKGAGLPTAGNTIYF. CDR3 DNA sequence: TGCAGTGCTACCAAAGGAGCGGGACTTCCAACTGCTGGAAACACCATATATTTT.

The CDR3 DNA reads as TGCAGTGCCAGATCCGGGACCACCTACAATGAGCAGTTCTTC. Its protein is CSARSGTTYNEQFF. The genes are TRBV20-1 and TRBJ2-1; D could derive from TRBD1 or TRBD2 (5 bases each). CDR1 and CDR2 from the germline V gene are DFQATT and SNEGSKA (reference sequence). The V end was cut by 6 bases, the J end by 2 bases, with 14 bases between. The CDR3 is made up of 14 amino acids.

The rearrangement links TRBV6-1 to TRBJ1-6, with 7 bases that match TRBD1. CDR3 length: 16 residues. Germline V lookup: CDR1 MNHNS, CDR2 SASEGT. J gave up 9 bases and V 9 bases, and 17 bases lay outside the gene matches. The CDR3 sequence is CASSLQRRGPTSPLHF. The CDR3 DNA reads TGTGCCAGTAGCCTCCAGAGGAGGGGGCCCACTTCACCCCTCCACTTT.

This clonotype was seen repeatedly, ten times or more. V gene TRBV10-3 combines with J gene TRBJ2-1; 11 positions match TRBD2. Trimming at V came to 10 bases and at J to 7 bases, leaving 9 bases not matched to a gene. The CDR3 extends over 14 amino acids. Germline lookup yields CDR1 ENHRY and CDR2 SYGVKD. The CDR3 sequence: CASATLAGANEQFF. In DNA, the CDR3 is TGTGCCAGCGCAACACTAGCGGGAGCGAATGAGCAGTTCTTC.

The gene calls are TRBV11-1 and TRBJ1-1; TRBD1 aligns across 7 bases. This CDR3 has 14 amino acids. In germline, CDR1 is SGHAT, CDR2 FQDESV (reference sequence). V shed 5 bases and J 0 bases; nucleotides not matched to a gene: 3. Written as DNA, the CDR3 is TGTGCCAGCAGCGCCGGGACAGTGAACACTGAAGCTTTCTTT. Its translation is CASSAGTVNTEAFF.

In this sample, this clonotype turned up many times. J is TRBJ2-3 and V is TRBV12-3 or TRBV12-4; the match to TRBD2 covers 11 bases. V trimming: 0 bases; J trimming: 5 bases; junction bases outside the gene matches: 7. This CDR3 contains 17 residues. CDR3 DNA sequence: TGTGCCAGCAGTTTAGCTTCTAGCGGGAGGCCTAAAGATACGCAGTATTTT. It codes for CASSLASSGRPKDTQYF.

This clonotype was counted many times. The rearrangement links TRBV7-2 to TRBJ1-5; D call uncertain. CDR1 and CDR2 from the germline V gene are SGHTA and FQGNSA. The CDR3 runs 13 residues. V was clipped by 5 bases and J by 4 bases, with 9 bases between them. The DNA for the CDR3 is TGTGCCAGCAGCCCCCGTGGGAATCAGCCCCAGCATTTT. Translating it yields CASSPRGNQPQHF.

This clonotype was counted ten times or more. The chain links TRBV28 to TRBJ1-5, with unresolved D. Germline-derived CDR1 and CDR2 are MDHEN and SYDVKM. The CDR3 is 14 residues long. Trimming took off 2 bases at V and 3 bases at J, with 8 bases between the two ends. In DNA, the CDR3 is TGTGCCAGCAGTTTAGGCGCTTACAATCAGCCCCAGCATTTT. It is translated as CASSLGAYNQPQHF.

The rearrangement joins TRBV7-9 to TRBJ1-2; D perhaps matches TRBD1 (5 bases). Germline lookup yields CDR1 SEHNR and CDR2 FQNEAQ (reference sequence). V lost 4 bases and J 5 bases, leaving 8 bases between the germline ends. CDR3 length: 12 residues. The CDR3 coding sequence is TGTGCCAGCAGCTCGACAGTTTATGGCTACACCTTC. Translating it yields CASSSTVYGYTF.

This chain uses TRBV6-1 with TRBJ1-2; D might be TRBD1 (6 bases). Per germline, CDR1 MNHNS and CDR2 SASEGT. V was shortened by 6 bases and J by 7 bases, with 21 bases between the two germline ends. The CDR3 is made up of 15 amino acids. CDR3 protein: CASRDTGNSQAGYTF. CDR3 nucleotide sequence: TGTGCCAGCAGAGATACAGGGAACAGTCAAGCTGGCTACACCTTC.

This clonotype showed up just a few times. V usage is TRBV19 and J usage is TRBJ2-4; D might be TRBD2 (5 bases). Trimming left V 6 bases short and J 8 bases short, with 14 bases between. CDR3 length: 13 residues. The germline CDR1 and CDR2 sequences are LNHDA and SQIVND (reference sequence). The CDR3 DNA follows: TGTGCCAGTAGCTCCGAGGGTGGGGACATTCAGTACTTC. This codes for CASSSEGGDIQYF. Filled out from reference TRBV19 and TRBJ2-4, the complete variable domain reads DGGITQSPKYLFRKEGQNVTLSCEQNLNHDAMYWYRQDPGQGLRLIYYSQIVNDFQKGDIAEGYSVSREKKESFPLTVTSAQKNPTAFYLCASSSEGGDIQYFGAGTRLSVL.

CDR3 sequence (DNA): TGTGCCAGCAGCGTAGGCGGGAGGGCTGCAGATACGCAGTATTTT. Encoded protein: CASSVGGRAADTQYF. The V gene is TRBV9, the J gene TRBJ2-3; 9 bases are shared with TRBD2. The V gene's germline CDR1 is SGDLS and CDR2 YYNGEE. The length of the CDR3 is 15 residues. Unmatched junction bases numbered 3, after V lost 0 bases and J lost 4 bases. Filled out from reference TRBV9 and TRBJ2-3, the complete variable domain reads DSGVTQTPKHLITATGQRVTLRCSPRSGDLSVYWYQQSLDQGLQFLIQYYNGEERAKGNILERFSAQQFPDLHSELNLSSLELGDSALYFCASSVGGRAADTQYFGPGTRLTVL.

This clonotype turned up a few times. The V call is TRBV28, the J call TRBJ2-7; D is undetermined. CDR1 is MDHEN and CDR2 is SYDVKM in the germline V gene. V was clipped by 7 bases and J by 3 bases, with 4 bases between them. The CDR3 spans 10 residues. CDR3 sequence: CASTDYEQYF. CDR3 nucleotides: TGTGCCAGCACGGACTACGAGCAGTACTTC.

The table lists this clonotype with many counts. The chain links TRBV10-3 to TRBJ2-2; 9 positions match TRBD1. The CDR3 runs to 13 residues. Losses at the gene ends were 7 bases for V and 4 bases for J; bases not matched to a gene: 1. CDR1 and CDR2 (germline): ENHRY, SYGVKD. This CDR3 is CAIMDRGTGELFF. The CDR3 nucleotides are TGTGCCATCATGGACAGGGGCACCGGGGAGCTGTTTTTT.

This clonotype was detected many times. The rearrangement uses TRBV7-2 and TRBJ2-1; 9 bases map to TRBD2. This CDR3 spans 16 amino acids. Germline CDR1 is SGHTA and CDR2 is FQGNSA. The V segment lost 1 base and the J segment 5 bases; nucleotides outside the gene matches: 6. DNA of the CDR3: TGTGCCAGCAGCTTAGTTGGCGGGGGGGCACACAATGAGCAGTTCTTC. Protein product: CASSLVGGGAHNEQFF. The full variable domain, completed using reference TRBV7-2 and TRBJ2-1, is GAGVSQSPSNKVTEKGKDVELRCDPISGHTALYWYRQSLGQGLEFLIYFQGNSAPDKSGLPSDRFSAERTGGSVSTLTIQRTQQEDSAVYLCASSLVGGGAHNEQFFGPGTRLTVL.

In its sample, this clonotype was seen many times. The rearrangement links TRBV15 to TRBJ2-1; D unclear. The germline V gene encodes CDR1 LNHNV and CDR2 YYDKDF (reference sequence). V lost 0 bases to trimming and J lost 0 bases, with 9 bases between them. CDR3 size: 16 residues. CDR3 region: CATSRDWLSSYNEQFF. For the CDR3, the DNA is TGTGCCACCAGCAGAGATTGGTTGAGCTCCTACAATGAGCAGTTCTTC.

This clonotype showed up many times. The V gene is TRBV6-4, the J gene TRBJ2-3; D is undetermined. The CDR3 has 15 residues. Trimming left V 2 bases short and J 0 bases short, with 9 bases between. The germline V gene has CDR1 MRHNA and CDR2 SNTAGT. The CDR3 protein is CASSDGQASTDTQYF. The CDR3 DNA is TGTGCCAGCAGTGACGGTCAGGCCAGCACAGATACGCAGTATTTT.

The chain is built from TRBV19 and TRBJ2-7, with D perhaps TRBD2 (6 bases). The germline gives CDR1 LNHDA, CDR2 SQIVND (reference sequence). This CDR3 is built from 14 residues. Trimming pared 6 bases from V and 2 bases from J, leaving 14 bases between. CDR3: CASSSRGLTYEQYF. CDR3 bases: TGTGCCAGTAGCTCGCGGGGCCTTACCTACGAGCAGTACTTC.

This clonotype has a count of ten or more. The CDR3 nucleotides are TGCGCCAGCAGCCAAGGGGTGGGCAGCAATCAGCCCCAGCATTTT. Its translation is CASSQGVGSNQPQHF. This chain uses TRBV4-1 with TRBJ1-5; D is undetermined. V lost 1 base, J lost 1 base, and 8 bases lay in between. The CDR3 has 15 amino acids. Germline lookup yields CDR1 MGHRA and CDR2 YSYEKL.

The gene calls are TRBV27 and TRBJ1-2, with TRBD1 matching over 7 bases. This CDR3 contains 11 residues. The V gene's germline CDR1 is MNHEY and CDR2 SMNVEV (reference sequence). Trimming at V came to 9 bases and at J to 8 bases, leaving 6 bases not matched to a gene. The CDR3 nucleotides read TGTGCCAGTAGACAGGGTTGGGGCTACACCTTC. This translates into CASRQGWGYTF.